This T cell receptor beta chain was observed in a study of post-analysis software for immune sequencing data. Study conclusions and caveats: Strong same-batch co-clustering of samples appeared with F measure clustering. Four or five TRBV segments were more frequent in patients than controls; TRBV5-6, TRBV5-1 and TRBV20-1 belonged to this group.

Per the germline V gene, CDR1 is SNHLY and CDR2 is FYNNEI. CDR3 length: 14 amino acids. Unmatched junction bases numbered 4, after V lost 6 bases and J lost 1 base. Unique molecular identifiers were carried by the TCR beta cDNA libraries. One entry per CDR3 protein results from TCRdb running MiXCR on the PCR reads. This table has some 700,000 distinct CDR3 sequences, approximately 60% appearing once. On this clonotype: Its matching antigen is unknown.

The TCR was taken from a girl aged 2-15 years with multiple sclerosis. What was sequenced was blood. This chain connects TRBV2 to TRBJ2-7; TRBD2 aligns across 9 bases. CDR3 in amino acids: CASRPGLASYEQYF. In DNA, the CDR3 is TGTGCCAGCAGGCCGGGACTAGCATCCTACGAGCAGTACTTC. Full variable domain (rest looked up from reference TRBV2 and TRBJ2-7): EPEVTQTPSHQVTQMGQEVILRCVPISNHLYFYWYRQILGQKVEFLVSFYNNEISEKSEIFDDQFSVERPDGSNFTLKIRSTKLEDSAMYFCASRPGLASYEQYFGPGTRLTVT.